The source of this TCR beta chain is a study of cytomegalovirus exposure and HLA in healthy donors. General observations from the study: HLA-A and HLA-B allele assignments for most subjects were reportedly predicted accurately using TCR beta sequences.

The V segment lost 0 bases and the J segment 11 bases; nucleotides outside the gene matches: 9. The CDR3 extends over 16 amino acids. Germline V gene lookup returns CDR1 SGHDN and CDR2 FVKESK. Comment on this clone: Its target is not known.

The PCR ran on 60 Vbeta and 13 Jbeta primers. Profiled with immunoSEQ multiplex PCR; TCRdb holds only in-frame clones, not every one. In the table there are 190,000 or so clones, 80% of which are singletons. The chain is built from TRBV14 and TRBJ1-4; 10 bases are a match to TRBD1. The sequenced material came from PBMCs. The clonotype comes from a boy aged 10-17 years in good health and CMV-seronegative. CDR3 nucleotide sequence: TGTGCCAGCAGCCAAGAACAAGACAGGGGGCTTAGCAAACTGTTTTTT. The encoded protein is CASSQEQDRGLSKLFF.